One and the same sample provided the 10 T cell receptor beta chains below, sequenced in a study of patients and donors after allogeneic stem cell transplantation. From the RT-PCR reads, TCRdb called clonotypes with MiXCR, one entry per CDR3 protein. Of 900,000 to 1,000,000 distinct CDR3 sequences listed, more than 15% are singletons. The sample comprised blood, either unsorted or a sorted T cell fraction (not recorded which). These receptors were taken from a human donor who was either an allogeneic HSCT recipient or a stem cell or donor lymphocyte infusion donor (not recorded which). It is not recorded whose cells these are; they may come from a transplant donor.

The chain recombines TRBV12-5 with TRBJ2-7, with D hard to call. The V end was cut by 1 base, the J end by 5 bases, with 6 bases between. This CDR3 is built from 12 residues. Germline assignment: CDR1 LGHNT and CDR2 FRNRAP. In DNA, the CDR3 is TGTGCTAGTGGTTTGGCGACCCACGAGCAGTACTTC. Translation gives CASGLATHEQYF.

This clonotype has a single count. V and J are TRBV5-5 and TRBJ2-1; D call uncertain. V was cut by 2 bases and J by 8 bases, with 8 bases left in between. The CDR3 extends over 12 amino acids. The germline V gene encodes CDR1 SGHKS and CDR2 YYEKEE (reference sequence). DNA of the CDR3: TGTGCCAGCAGCTTCGAAGTCCATGAGCAGTTCTTC. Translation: CASSFEVHEQFF.

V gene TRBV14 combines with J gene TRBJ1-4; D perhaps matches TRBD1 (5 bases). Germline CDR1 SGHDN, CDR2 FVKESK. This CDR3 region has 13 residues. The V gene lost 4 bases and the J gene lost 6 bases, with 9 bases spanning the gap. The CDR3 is CASSLQTDEKLFF. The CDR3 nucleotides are TGTGCCAGCAGCCTACAGACAGATGAAAAACTGTTTTTT.

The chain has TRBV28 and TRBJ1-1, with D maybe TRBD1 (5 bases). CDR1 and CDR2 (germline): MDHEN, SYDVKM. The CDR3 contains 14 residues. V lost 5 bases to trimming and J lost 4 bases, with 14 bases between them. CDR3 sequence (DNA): TGTGCCAGCAGTCCTCCGGGGGTGGCCACTGAAGCTTTCTTT. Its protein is CASSPPGVATEAFF.

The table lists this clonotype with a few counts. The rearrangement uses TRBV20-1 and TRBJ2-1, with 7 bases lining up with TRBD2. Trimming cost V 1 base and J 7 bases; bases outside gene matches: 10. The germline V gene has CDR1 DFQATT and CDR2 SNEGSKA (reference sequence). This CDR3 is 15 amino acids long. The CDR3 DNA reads TGCAGTGCTAGAGGAGGTCGCGGGAGTTATAATGAGCAGTTCTTC. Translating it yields CSARGGRGSYNEQFF.

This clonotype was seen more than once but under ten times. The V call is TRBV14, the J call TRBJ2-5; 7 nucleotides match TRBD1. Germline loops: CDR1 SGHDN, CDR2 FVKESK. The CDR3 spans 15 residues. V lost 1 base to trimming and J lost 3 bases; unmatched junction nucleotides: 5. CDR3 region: CASSQGPGTEETQYF. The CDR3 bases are TGTGCCAGCAGCCAAGGCCCCGGGACAGAAGAGACCCAGTACTTC.

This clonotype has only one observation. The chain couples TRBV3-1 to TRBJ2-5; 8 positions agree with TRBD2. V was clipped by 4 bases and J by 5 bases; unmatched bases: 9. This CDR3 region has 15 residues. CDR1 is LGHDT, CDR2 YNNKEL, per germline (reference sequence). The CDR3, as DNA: TGTGCCAGCAGCCTACAGCGGGAGCGGTCGGAGACCCAGTACTTC. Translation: CASSLQRERSETQYF.

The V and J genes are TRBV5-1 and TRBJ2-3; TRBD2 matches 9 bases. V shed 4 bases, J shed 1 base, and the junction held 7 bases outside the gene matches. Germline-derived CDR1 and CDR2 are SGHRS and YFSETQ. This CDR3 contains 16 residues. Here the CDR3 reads CASSPPASGGTDTQYF. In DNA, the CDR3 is TGCGCCAGCAGCCCACCTGCTAGCGGGGGCACAGATACGCAGTATTTT.

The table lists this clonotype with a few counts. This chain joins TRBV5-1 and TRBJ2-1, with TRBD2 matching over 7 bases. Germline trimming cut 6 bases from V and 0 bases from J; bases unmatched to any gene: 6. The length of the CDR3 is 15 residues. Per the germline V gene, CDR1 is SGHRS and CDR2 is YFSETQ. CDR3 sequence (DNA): TGCGCCAGCAAGACTAGCACGAGCTCCTACAATGAGCAGTTCTTC. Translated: CASKTSTSSYNEQFF.

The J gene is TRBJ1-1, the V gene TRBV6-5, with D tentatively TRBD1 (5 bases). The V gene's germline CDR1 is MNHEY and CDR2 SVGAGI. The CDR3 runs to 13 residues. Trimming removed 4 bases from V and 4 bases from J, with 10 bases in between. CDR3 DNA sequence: TGTGCCAGCAGTTCATCGGGGGTCACTGAAGCTTTCTTT. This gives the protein CASSSSGVTEAFF.